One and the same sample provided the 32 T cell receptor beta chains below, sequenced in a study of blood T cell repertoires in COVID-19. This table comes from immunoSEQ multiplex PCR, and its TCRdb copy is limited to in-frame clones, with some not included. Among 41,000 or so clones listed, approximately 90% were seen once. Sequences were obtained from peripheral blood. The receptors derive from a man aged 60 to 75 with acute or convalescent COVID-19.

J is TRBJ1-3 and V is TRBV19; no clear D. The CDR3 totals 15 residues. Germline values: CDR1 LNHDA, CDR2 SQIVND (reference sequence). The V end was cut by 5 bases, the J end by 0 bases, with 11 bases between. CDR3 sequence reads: CASSHVENSGNTIYF. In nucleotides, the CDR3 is TGTGCCAGTAGTCACGTGGAGAACTCTGGAAACACCATATATTTT.

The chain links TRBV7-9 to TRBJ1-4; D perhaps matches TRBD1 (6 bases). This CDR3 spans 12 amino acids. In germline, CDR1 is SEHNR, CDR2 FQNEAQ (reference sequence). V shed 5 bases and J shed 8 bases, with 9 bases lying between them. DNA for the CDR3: TGTGCCAGCAGCCCCAGGGGCGAAAAACTGTTTTTT. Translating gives CASSPRGEKLFF.

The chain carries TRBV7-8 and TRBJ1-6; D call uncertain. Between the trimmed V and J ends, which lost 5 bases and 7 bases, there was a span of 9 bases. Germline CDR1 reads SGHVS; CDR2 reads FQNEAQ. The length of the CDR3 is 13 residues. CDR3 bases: TGTGCCAGCAGCCCGGGAGGGAATTCACCCCTCCACTTT. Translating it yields CASSPGGNSPLHF.

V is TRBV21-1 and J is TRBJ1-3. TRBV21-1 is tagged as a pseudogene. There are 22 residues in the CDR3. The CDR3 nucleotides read TGTGCCAGCAGCAAAGTTTATGGGTTCGGGGGACCCACAGAAACCTCTGGAAACACCATATATTTT. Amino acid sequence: CASSKVYGFGGPTETSGNTIYF.

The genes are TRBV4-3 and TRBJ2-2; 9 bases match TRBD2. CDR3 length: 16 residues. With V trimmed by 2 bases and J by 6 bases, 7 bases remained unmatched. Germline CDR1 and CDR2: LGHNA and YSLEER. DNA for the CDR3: TGCGCCAGCAGCCAACGCGGGGGGGCCTTTCCCGGGGAGCTGTTTTTT. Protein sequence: CASSQRGGAFPGELFF.

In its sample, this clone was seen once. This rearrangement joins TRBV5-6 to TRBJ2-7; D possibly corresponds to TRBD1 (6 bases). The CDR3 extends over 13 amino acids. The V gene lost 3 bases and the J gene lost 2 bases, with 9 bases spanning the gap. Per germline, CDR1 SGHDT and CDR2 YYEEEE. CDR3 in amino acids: CASSSGQTYEQYF. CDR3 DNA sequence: TGTGCCAGCAGCTCCGGACAGACCTACGAGCAGTACTTC.

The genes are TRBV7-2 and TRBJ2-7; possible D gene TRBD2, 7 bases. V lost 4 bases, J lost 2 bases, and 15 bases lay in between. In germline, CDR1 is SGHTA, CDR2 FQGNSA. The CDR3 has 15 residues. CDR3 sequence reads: CASSWRGGDPYEQYF. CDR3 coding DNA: TGTGCCAGCAGCTGGAGAGGGGGGGACCCCTACGAGCAGTACTTC.

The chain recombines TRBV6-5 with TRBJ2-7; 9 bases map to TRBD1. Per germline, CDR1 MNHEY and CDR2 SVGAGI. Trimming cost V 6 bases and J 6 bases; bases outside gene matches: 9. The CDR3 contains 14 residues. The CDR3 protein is CASRTGGGIAEQYF. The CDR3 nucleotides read TGTGCCAGCAGAACAGGGGGCGGCATCGCCGAGCAGTACTTC.

The CDR3 here is CSASATSGGRDTQYF. Written as DNA, the CDR3 is TGCAGTGCTAGTGCGACTAGCGGGGGGCGAGATACGCAGTATTTT. This chain joins TRBV20-1 and TRBJ2-3; 13 nucleotides match TRBD2. CDR3 length equals 15 residues. The germline CDR1 and CDR2 sequences are DFQATT and SNEGSKA (reference sequence). The V segment lost 3 bases and the J segment 5 bases; nucleotides outside the gene matches: 5.

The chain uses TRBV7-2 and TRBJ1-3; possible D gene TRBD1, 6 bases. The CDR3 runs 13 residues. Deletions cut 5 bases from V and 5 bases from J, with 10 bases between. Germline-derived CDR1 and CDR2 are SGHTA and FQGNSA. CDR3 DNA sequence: TGTGCCAGCAGCGACGGACAGAGAAACACCATATATTTT. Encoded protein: CASSDGQRNTIYF.

CDR3 amino acids: CASAGTGAFQIKKNITDTQYF. CDR3 nucleotide sequence: TGTGCTAGTGCGGGGACAGGGGCTTTCCAGATCAAAAAGAATATCACAGATACGCAGTATTTT. This chain joins TRBV12-5 and TRBJ2-3; 10 bases line up with TRBD1. Per germline, CDR1 LGHNT and CDR2 FRNRAP. This CDR3 region has 21 residues. With V trimmed by 7 bases and J by 2 bases, 24 bases remained unmatched.

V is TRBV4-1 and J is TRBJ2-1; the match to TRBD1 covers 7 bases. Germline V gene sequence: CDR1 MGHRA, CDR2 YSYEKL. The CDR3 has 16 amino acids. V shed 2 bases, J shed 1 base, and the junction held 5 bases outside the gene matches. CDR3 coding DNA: TGCGCCAGCAGCCAAACCTCGACAGGGTCCTACAATGAGCAGTTCTTC. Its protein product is CASSQTSTGSYNEQFF.

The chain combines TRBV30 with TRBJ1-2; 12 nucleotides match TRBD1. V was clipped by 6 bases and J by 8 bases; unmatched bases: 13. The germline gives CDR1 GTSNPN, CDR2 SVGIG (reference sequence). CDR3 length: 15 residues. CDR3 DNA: TGTGCCTGCCCTACGGGACAGGGGGCATTGAGAGGCTACACCTTC. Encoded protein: CACPTGQGALRGYTF. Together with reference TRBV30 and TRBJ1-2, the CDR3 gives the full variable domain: SQTIHQWPATLVQPVGSPLSLECTVEGTSNPNLYWYRQAAGRGLQLLFYSVGIGQISSEVPQNLSASRPQDRQFILSSKKLLLSDSGFYLCACPTGQGALRGYTFGSGTRLTVV.

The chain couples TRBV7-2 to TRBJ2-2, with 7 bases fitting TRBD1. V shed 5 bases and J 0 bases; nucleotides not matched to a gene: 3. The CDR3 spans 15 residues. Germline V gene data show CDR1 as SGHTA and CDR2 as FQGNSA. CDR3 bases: TGTGCCAGCAGCCTCGGGACAGCGAACACCGGGGAGCTGTTTTTT. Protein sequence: CASSLGTANTGELFF.

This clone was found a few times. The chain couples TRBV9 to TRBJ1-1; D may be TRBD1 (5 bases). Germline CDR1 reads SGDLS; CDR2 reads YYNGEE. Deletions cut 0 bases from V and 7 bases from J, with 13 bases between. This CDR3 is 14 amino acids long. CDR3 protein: CASSVESVGGEAFF. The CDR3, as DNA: TGTGCCAGCAGCGTAGAGTCGGTGGGGGGTGAAGCTTTCTTT.

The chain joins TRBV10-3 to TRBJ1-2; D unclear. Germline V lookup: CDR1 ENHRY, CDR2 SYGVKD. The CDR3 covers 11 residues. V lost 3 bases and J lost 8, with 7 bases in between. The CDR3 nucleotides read TGTGCCATCAGTGATGGCACGGGCTACACCTTC. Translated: CAISDGTGYTF.

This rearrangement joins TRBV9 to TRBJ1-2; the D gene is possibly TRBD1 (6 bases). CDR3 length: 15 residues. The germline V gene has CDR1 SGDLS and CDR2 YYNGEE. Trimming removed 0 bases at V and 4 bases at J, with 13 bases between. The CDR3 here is CASSVVKDSPYGYTF. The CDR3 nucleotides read TGTGCCAGCAGCGTAGTGAAGGACAGCCCCTATGGCTACACCTTC.

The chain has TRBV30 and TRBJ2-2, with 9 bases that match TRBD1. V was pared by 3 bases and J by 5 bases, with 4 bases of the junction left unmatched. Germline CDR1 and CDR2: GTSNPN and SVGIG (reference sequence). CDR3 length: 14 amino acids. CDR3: CAWRPDRGTGELFF. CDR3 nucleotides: TGTGCCTGGAGACCCGACAGGGGGACCGGGGAGCTGTTTTTT.

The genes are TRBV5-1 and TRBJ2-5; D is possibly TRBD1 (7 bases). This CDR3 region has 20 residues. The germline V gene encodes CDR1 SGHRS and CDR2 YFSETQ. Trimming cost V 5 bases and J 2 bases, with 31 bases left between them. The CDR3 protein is CASRPSGQNLIGTLQETQYF. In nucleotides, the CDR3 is TGCGCCAGCAGACCATCGGGACAGAATTTAATTGGGACTCTTCAAGAGACCCAGTACTTC.

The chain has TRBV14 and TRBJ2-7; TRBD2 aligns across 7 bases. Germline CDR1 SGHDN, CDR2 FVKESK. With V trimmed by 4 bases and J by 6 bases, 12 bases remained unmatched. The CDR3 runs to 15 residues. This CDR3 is CASSLLGGGSREQYF. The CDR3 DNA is TGTGCCAGCAGCCTCCTAGGCGGGGGTTCCCGCGAGCAGTACTTC.

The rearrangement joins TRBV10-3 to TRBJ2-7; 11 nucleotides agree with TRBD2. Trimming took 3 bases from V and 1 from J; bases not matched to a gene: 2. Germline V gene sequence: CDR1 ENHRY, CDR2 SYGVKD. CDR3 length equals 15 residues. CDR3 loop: CAISDGTSGSYEQYF. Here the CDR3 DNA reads TGTGCCATCAGTGACGGGACTAGCGGTTCCTACGAGCAGTACTTC.

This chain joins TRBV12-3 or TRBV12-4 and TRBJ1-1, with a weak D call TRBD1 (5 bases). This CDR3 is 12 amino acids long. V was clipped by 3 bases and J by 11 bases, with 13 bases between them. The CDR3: CASSLGPGGAFF. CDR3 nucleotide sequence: TGTGCCAGCAGTTTGGGGCCCGGTGGCGCTTTCTTT.

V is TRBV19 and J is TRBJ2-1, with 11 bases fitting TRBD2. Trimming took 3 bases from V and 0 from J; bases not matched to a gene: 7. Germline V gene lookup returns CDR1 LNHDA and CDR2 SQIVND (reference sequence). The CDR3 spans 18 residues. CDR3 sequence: CASSIGASGGYSYNEQFF. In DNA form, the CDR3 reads TGTGCCAGTAGTATTGGGGCTAGCGGGGGGTACTCCTACAATGAGCAGTTCTTC.

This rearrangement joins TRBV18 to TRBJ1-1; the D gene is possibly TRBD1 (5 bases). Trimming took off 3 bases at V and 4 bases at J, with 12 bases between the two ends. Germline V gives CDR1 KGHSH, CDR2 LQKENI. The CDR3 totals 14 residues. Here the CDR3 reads CASSPRRGGTEAFF. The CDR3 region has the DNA TGTGCCAGCTCACCCCGCCGGGGGGGCACTGAAGCTTTCTTT.

The CDR3, as DNA: TGTGCCAGCAGCTCGACAGGCTCTGGAAACACCATATATTTT. Encoded protein: CASSSTGSGNTIYF. The gene calls are TRBV5-6 and TRBJ1-3, with D possibly TRBD1 on 6 matching bases. The CDR3 length is 14 residues. Germline loops: CDR1 SGHDT, CDR2 YYEEEE. V lost 3 bases, J lost 0 bases, and 7 bases lay in between.

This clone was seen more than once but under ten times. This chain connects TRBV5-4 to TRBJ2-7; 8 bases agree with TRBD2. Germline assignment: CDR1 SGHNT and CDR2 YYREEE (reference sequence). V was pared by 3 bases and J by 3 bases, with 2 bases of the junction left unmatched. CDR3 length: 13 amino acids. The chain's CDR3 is CASSSGGNYEQYF. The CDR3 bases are TGTGCCAGCAGCTCGGGGGGGAACTACGAGCAGTACTTC.

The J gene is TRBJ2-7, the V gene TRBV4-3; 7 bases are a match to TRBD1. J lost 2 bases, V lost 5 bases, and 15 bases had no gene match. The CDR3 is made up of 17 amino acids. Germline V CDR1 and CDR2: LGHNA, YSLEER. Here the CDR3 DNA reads TGCGCCAGCAGCTCACGAAAACAGGGGACCCAAACCTACGAGCAGTACTTC. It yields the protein CASSSRKQGTQTYEQYF.

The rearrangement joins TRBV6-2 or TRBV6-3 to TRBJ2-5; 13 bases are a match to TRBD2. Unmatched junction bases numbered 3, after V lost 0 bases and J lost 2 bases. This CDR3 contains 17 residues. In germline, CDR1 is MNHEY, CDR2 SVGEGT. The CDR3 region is CASSYSGTSGVQETQYF. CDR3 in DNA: TGTGCCAGCAGTTACTCCGGGACTAGCGGGGTTCAAGAGACCCAGTACTTC.

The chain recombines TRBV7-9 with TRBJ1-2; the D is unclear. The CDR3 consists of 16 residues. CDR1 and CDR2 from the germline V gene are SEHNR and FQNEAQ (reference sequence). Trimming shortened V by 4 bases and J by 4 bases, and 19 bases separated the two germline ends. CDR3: CASSSFPGHLSYGYTF. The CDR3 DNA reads TGTGCCAGCAGCTCCTTTCCTGGGCACTTGAGCTATGGCTACACCTTC.

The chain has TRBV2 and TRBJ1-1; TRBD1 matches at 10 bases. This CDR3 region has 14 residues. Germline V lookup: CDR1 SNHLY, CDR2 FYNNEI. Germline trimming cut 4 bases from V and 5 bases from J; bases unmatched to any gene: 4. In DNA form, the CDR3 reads TGTGCCAGCAGTGGACAGGGGGCGCAGACTGAAGCTTTCTTT. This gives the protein CASSGQGAQTEAFF.

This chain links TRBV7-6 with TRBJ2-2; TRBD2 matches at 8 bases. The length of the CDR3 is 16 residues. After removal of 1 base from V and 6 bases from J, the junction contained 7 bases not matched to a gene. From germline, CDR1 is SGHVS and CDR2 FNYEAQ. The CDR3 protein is CASSLDRGGLAGELFF. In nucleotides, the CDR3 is TGTGCCAGCAGCTTAGATCGGGGGGGCCTTGCCGGGGAGCTGTTTTTT.

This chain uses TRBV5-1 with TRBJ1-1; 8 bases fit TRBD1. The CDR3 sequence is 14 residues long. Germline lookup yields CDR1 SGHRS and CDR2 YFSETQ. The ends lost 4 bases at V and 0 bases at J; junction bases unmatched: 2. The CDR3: CASSRTGLNTEAFF. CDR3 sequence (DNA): TGCGCCAGCAGCCGGACAGGGCTGAACACTGAAGCTTTCTTT. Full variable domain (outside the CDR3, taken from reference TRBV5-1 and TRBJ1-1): KAGVTQTPRYLIKTRGQQVTLSCSPISGHRSVSWYQQTPGQGLQFLFEYFSETQRNKGNFPGRFSGRQFSNSRSEMNVSTLELGDSALYLCASSRTGLNTEAFFGQGTRLTVV.